The clone carrying this TCR beta chain was counted at least ten times. The antigen is undetermined. The record originates from a study of T cell repertoires in cytomegalovirus infection. At the level of the study: CMV infection and matching HLA type were both indicated by public TCR beta signatures. Study-level findings and limits: Accumulated public TCR beta family frequency recognized individuals carrying CMV together with the relevant HLA. Across the ex vivo response, the dominant clonotypes were HLA-C-restricted CMV-specific TCR beta clonotypes.

TCRdb redid the calling of the reads with MiXCR, one entry per CDR3 protein. The profile shows approximately 750,000 distinct CDR3 sequences, approximately 34% of them singletons. The source material was PBMCs. The sequence was obtained from a human donor in good health (CMV status not recorded). Some clones in this sample may be carry-over from other donors' samples.

CDR3 loop: CASSLERGSSTDTQYF. In DNA, the CDR3 is TGTGCCAGCAGTTTAGAACGGGGGTCTAGCACAGATACGCAGTATTTT. The chain combines TRBV12-3 or TRBV12-4 with TRBJ2-3, with D maybe TRBD2 (6 bases). Trimming removed 1 base from V and 0 bases from J, with 11 bases in between. The CDR3 spans 16 residues.